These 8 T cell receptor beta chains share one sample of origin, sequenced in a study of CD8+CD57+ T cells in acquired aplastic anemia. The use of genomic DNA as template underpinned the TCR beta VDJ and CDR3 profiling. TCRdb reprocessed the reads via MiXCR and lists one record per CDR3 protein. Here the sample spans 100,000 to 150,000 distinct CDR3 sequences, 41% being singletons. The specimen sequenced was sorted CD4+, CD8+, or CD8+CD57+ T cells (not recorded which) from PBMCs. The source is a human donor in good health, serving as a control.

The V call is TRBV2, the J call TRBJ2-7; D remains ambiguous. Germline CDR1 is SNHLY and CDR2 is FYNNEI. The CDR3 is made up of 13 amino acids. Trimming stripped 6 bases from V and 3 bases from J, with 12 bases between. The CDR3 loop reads CASRGSQYYEQYF. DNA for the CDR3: TGTGCCAGCAGAGGCTCGCAGTACTACGAGCAGTACTTC.

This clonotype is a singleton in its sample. The DNA for the CDR3 is TGCGCCAGCAGCACCGGACAGGGGGCGCGGGAGCAGTACTTC. This sequence encodes CASSTGQGAREQYF. V gene TRBV5-1 combines with J gene TRBJ2-7; 11 nucleotides line up with TRBD1. Per the germline V gene, CDR1 is SGHRS and CDR2 is YFSETQ. The CDR3 spans 14 residues. The V gene end was trimmed by 4 bases and the J gene end by 7 bases; junction bases not matched to a gene: 7.

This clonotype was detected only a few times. CDR3: CSVGDREADTQYF. As DNA, the CDR3 is TGCAGCGTTGGGGACAGGGAGGCAGATACGCAGTATTTT. The rearrangement links TRBV29-1 to TRBJ2-3; 9 nucleotides match TRBD1. This CDR3 region has 13 residues. After removal of 4 bases from V and 4 bases from J, the junction contained 3 bases not matched to a gene. CDR1 and CDR2 from the germline V gene are SQVTM and ANQGSEA.

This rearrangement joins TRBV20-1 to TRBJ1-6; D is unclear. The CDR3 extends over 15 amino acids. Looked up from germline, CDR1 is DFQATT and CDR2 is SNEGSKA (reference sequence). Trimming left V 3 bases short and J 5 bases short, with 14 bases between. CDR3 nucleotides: TGCAGTGCTAGTGGTGGCAACCTCGATAATTCACCCCTCCACTTT. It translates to CSASGGNLDNSPLHF.

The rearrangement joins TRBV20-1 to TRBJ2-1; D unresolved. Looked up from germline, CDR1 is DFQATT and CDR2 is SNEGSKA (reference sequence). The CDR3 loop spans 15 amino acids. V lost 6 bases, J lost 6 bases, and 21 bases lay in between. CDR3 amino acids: CSAWSRGARTNEQFF. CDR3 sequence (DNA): TGCAGTGCCTGGAGTCGCGGAGCCCGAACCAATGAGCAGTTCTTC.

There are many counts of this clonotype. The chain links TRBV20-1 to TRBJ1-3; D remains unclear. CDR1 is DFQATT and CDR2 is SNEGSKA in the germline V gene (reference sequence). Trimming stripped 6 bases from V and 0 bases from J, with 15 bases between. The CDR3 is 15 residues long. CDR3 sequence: CSAAAESFSGNTIYF. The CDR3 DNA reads TGCAGTGCCGCCGCCGAAAGCTTCTCTGGAAACACCATATATTTT.

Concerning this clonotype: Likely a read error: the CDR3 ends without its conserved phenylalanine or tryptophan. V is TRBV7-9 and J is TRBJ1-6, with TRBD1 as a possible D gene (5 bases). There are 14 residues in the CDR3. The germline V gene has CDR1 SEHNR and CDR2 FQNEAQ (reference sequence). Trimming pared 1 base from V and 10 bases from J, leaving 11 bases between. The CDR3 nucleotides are TGTGCCAGCAGCTTAGTCACAGGAGTGTCACCCCTCCACCTT. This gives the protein CASSLVTGVSPLHL.

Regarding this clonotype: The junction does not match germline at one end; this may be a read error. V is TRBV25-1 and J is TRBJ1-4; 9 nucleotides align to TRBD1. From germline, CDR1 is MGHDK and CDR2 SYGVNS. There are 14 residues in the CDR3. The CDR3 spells CASSNRGHREKLSF. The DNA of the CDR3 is TGTGCCAGCAGTAACAGGGGGCATCGGGAAAAACTGTCTTTT.